In this sample, the clone carrying this T cell receptor beta chain turned up a few times. Additional DNA sequences in this sample encode the identical CDR3. The data are from a study of blood T cell repertoires in COVID-19. Study-wide context: The United States, Italy and Spain supplied acute and convalescent COVID-19 samples. T cells, B-cell-depleted T cells, or PBMCs provided the cDNA or gDNA that served as material.

Source study methods: Cell counts per sample came from amplifying reference gene primers. Assay used: immunoSEQ multiplex PCR; TCRdb lists only in-frame clones, some missing. D and trimming were read from the DNA, whereas the V and J calls and clone size are those reported in that table. Of about 120,000 clones in the sample, roughly four fifths were seen once. Recruited during active infection, patients (from Seattle) were subsequently followed longitudinally. The CDR3 loop spans 15 amino acids. Trimming cost V 5 bases and J 10 bases; bases outside gene matches: 8. Germline-derived CDR1 and CDR2 are LNHDA and SQIVND (reference sequence).

This rearrangement joins TRBV19 to TRBJ1-6; TRBD1 aligns across 10 bases. The sequencing input was peripheral blood. The TCR was taken from a man aged 25 to 40 with COVID-19, enrolled during active disease. CDR3 sequence: CASSPRGQGQSPLHF. The CDR3 nucleotides read TGTGCCAGTAGTCCCCGGGGACAGGGGCAGTCACCCCTCCACTTT.